The TCR beta chain under discussion was sequenced for a study of blood T cell repertoires in COVID-19. Study at large: Samples taken during acute and convalescent COVID-19 were collected in the United States, Italy and Spain. T cells, B-cell-depleted T cells, or PBMCs provided the cDNA or gDNA that served as material.

Sequencing was performed with immunoSEQ multiplex PCR; in TCRdb, only in-frame clones are kept and a portion is missing. The table records 30,000 to 35,000 clones, almost 85% of them present only once. Trimming left V 0 bases short and J 3 bases short, with 15 bases between. The length of the CDR3 is 16 residues. Per germline, CDR1 GTSNPN and CDR2 SVGIG (reference sequence). This chain joins TRBV30 and TRBJ2-1; perhaps TRBD2 as D (5 bases). The sequencing input was peripheral blood. This clonotype was obtained from a man at least 80 years old with active or convalescent COVID-19. The CDR3 DNA reads TGTGCCTGGAGTGTAATAGAGGGATTACGCTACAATGAGCAGTTCTTC. Amino acids: CAWSVIEGLRYNEQFF.